This T cell receptor (beta chain) stems from a study of T cell changes during pregnancy in multiple sclerosis. Sequencing was performed with immunoSEQ multiplex PCR; in TCRdb, only in-frame clones are kept and a portion is missing. Of around 43,000 clones detected, about 88% appear once; the ten largest clones hold roughly 1.1%. The receptor was derived from a female donor with multiple sclerosis, enrolled in a pregnancy study. Sequencing was performed on CD4+ T cells from peripheral blood mononuclear cells, taken in the first trimester of pregnancy.

The CDR3 nucleotides are TGTGCCAGCACCCAGGGCGGGGGATTCTACGAGCAGTACTTC. Translating it yields CASTQGGGFYEQYF. This chain connects TRBV6-1 to TRBJ2-7; 7 bases align to TRBD2. J was trimmed by 3 bases and V by 7 bases; bases with no gene match: 9. The CDR3 is made up of 14 amino acids. Germline loops: CDR1 MNHNS, CDR2 SASEGT.